These 15 T cell receptor beta chains originate from one sample sequenced in a study of response to subunit inactivated influenza vaccine. TCRdb analysed the RT-PCR reads with MiXCR anew, one entry per CDR3 protein. Here the sample spans 500,000 to 600,000 distinct CDR3 sequences, 14% being singletons. The sequences come from PBMCs from blood, collected about 12 days after vaccination. The receptors derive from a man in his fifties who received an inactivated influenza vaccine.

This clonotype was counted many times. This rearrangement joins TRBV7-2 to TRBJ2-7; weak D call: TRBD2 (7 bases). V dropped 4 bases and J dropped 4 bases, with 11 bases sitting between them. Germline V lookup: CDR1 SGHTA, CDR2 FQGNSA. The CDR3 has 13 residues. The CDR3 DNA follows: TGTGCCAGCAGCTCCCGGGGGGCGTACGAGCAGTACTTC. Residues: CASSSRGAYEQYF.

This clonotype has more than one count but fewer than ten. This chain uses TRBV10-3 with TRBJ1-1; 9 bases match TRBD1. CDR1 and CDR2 from the germline V gene are ENHRY and SYGVKD. This CDR3 contains 17 residues. The J segment lost 0 bases and the V segment lost 5 bases, leaving 10 bases of the junction unmatched. CDR3: CAISPGQGITMNTEAFF. The CDR3 nucleotides read TGTGCCATCAGTCCGGGACAGGGAATCACCATGAACACTGAAGCTTTCTTT.

The gene calls are TRBV6-2 or TRBV6-3 and TRBJ1-1; D perhaps matches TRBD1 (5 bases). CDR3 length: 13 residues. The V end was cut by 5 bases, the J end by 4 bases, with 11 bases between. Germline V gene data show CDR1 as MNHEY and CDR2 as SVGEGT. In nucleotides, the CDR3 is TGTGCCAGCAGTCTTAGACAGTTCACTGAAGCTTTCTTT. Translated: CASSLRQFTEAFF.

This clonotype was picked up a small number of times. This chain uses TRBV20-1 with TRBJ2-6; tentative D call: TRBD1 (6 bases). This CDR3 contains 13 residues. The V end was cut by 6 bases, the J end by 13 bases, with 19 bases between. Germline V lookup: CDR1 DFQATT, CDR2 SNEGSKA (reference sequence). For the CDR3, the DNA is TGCAGTGCCGATACAGGGCCCGCGCATGTCCTGACTTTC. Translation: CSADTGPAHVLTF.

The chain couples TRBV5-6 to TRBJ1-5; D is uncertain. Germline CDR1 and CDR2: SGHDT and YYEEEE. The V end was cut by 3 bases, the J end by 2 bases, with 15 bases between. The CDR3 length is 16 residues. The CDR3 spells CASSSGGRAGNQPQHF. CDR3 bases: TGTGCCAGCAGCTCGGGCGGGCGTGCCGGCAATCAGCCCCAGCATTTT.

The rearrangement links TRBV7-9 to TRBJ2-7; no definite D call. From germline, CDR1 is SEHNR and CDR2 FQNEAQ (reference sequence). V lost 1 base to trimming and J lost 2 bases, with 15 bases between them. The CDR3 spans 16 residues. DNA of the CDR3: TGTGCCAGCAGCTTAGATAGCCCCGGCCAGACCTACGAGCAGTACTTC. It encodes CASSLDSPGQTYEQYF.

The rearrangement joins TRBV2 to TRBJ2-2; 7 nucleotides agree with TRBD2. J gave up 3 bases and V 9 bases, and 7 bases lay outside the gene matches. The CDR3 is 14 amino acids. The V gene's germline CDR1 is SNHLY and CDR2 FYNNEI. Here the CDR3 DNA reads TGTGCCAGTGGGGGAGGGGTAGACACCGGGGAGCTGTTTTTT. Its protein product is CASGGGVDTGELFF.

This clonotype was detected only a few times. The chain employs TRBV3-1 and TRBJ2-1, with D possibly matching TRBD2 (5 bases). Germline loops: CDR1 LGHDT, CDR2 YNNKEL (reference sequence). The ends were cut back, 4 bases at V and 7 bases at J, with 17 bases in the middle. The CDR3 length is 15 residues. CDR3 amino acids: CASSRTLRARNEQFF. CDR3 sequence (DNA): TGTGCCAGCAGCCGGACCCTGCGGGCTCGAAATGAGCAGTTCTTC.

This clonotype was observed a handful of times. J is TRBJ2-7 and V is TRBV6-1, with a weak D call TRBD1 (6 bases). V gave up 5 bases and J gave up 3 bases, with 20 bases separating them. The CDR3 covers 16 residues. Germline V lookup: CDR1 MNHNS, CDR2 SASEGT. In nucleotides, the CDR3 is TGTGCCAGCAGTCAACTCCTGGGCAGGGGAGTCTACGAGCAGTACTTC. As protein: CASSQLLGRGVYEQYF.

This clonotype showed up just a few times. CDR3 loop: CASSLAISYEQYF. The CDR3 DNA reads as TGTGCCAGCAGTTTAGCCATCTCCTACGAGCAGTACTTC. The chain couples TRBV12-3 or TRBV12-4 to TRBJ2-7, with D unresolved. The CDR3 consists of 13 residues. Trimming took 0 bases from V and 0 from J, leaving 3 bases between them.

This clonotype was picked up a small number of times. This chain joins TRBV6-4 and TRBJ2-3, with D maybe TRBD2 (5 bases). Per germline, CDR1 MRHNA and CDR2 SNTAGT. V was clipped by 6 bases and J by 1 base, with 14 bases between them. This CDR3 contains 15 residues. The CDR3, as DNA: TGTGCCAGCAGATCACCTGTGGAGGGCACAGATACGCAGTATTTT. It encodes CASRSPVEGTDTQYF.

There are a few counts of this clonotype. An end of the junction differs from the germline gene, which may be a read error. V is TRBV7-7 and J is TRBJ1-4; possibly TRBD1 for D (6 bases). The CDR3 contains 14 residues. Germline V gene sequence: CDR1 SSHAT, CDR2 FNYEAQ (reference sequence). DNA for the CDR3: TGTGCTAGCAGCCCCGGACAGACGGCTGAAAAACTGTTTTTT. This translates into CASSPGQTAEKLFF.

The chain employs TRBV18 and TRBJ2-1, with D possibly being TRBD2 (5 bases). CDR1 is KGHSH and CDR2 is LQKENI in the germline V gene. The V end lost 3 bases, the J end lost 4 bases, and 10 bases lay between the germline ends. The CDR3 length is 14 residues. CDR3 amino acids: CASSPSSGYNEQFF. In DNA, the CDR3 is TGTGCCAGCTCACCGTCCAGCGGTTACAATGAGCAGTTCTTC.

This clonotype was counted many times. The rearrangement uses TRBV12-3 or TRBV12-4 and TRBJ1-6; D gene uncertain. The CDR3 sequence is 12 residues long. Trimming shortened V by 8 bases and J by 11 bases, and 13 bases separated the two germline ends. The CDR3 DNA sequence: TGTGCCAGCCCAATCCGGATCCCACCCCTCCACTTT. It codes for CASPIRIPPLHF.

The chain employs TRBV4-3 and TRBJ2-7, with D perhaps matching TRBD1 (6 bases). The CDR3 has 15 amino acids. V shed 0 bases and J shed 7 bases, with 16 bases lying between them. Germline CDR1 is LGHNA and CDR2 is YSLEER. CDR3 coding DNA: TGCGCCAGCAGCCAAGACGGGACAAATCCCCGGGAGCAGTACTTC. It codes for CASSQDGTNPREQYF.